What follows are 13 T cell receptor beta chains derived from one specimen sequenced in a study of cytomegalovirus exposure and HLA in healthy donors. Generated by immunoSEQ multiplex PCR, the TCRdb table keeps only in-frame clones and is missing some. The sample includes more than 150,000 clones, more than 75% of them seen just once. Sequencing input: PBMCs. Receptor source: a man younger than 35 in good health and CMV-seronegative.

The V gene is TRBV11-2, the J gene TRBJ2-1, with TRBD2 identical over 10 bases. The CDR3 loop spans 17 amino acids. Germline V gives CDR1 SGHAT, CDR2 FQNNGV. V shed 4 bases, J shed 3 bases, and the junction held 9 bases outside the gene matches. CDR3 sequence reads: CASSSRLAGTLYNEQFF. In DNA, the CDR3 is TGTGCCAGCAGCTCACGACTAGCGGGCACCCTCTACAATGAGCAGTTCTTC.

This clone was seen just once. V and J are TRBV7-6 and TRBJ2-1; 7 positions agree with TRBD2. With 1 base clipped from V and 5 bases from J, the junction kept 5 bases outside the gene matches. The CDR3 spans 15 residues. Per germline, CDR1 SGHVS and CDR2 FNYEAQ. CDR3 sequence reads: CASSLDPGGNNEQFF. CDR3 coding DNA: TGTGCCAGCAGCTTAGATCCGGGGGGTAACAATGAGCAGTTCTTC.

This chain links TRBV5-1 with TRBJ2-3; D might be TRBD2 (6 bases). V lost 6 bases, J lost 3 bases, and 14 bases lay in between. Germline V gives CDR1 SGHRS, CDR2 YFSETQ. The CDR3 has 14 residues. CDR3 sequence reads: CASTEGEATDTQYF. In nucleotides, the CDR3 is TGCGCCAGCACGGAGGGAGAAGCTACAGATACGCAGTATTTT.

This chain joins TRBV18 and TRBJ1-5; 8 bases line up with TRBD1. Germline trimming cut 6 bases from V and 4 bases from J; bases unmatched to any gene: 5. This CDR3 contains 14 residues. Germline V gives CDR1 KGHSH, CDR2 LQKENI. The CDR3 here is CASSKDRVNQPQHF. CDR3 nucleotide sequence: TGTGCCAGCTCCAAGGACAGGGTTAATCAGCCCCAGCATTTT.

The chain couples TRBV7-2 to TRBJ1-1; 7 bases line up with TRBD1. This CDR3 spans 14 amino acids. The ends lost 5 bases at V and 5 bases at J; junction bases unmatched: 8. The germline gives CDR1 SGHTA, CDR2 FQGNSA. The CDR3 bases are TGTGCCAGCAGCACCACAGGGGCAAGGACTGAAGCTTTCTTT. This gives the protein CASSTTGARTEAFF.

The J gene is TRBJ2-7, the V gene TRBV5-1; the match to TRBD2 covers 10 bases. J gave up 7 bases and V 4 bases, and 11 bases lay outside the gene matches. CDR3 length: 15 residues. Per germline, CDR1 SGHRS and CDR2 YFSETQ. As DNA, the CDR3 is TGCGCCAGCAGCGGCTCAGCGGGAGGGCTCAGGGAGCAGTACTTC. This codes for CASSGSAGGLREQYF.

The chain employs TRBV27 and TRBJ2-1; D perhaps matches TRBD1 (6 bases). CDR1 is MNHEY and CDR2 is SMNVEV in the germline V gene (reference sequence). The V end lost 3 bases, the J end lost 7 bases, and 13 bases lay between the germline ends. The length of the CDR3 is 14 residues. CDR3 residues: CASSFGQSANEQFF. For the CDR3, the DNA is TGTGCCAGCAGTTTTGGACAGTCCGCTAATGAGCAGTTCTTC.

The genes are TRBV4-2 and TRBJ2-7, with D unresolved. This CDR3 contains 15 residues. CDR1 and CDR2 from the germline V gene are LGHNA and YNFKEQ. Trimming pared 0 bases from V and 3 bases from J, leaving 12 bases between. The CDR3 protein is CASSQDRSRHYEQYF. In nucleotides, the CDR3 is TGTGCCAGCAGCCAAGATCGGTCCAGACACTACGAGCAGTACTTC.

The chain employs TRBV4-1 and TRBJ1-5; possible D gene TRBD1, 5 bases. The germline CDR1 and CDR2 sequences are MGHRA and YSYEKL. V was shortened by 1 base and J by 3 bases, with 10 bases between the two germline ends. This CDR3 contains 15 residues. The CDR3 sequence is CASSQGIGDNQPQHF. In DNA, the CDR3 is TGCGCCAGCAGCCAAGGAATAGGGGACAATCAGCCCCAGCATTTT.

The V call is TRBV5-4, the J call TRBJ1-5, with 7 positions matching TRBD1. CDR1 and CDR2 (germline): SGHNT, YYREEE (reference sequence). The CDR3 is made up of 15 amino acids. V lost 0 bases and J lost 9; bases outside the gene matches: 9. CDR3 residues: CASSLDRDSAGPQHF. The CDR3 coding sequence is TGTGCCAGCAGCTTGGATCGGGACAGTGCTGGGCCCCAGCATTTT.

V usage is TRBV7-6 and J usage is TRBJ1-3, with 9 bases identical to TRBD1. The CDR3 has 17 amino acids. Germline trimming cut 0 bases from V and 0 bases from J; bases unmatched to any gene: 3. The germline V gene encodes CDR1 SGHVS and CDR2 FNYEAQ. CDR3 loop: CASSLAGTGFSGNTIYF. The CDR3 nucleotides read TGTGCCAGCAGCTTAGCCGGGACAGGGTTCTCTGGAAACACCATATATTTT.

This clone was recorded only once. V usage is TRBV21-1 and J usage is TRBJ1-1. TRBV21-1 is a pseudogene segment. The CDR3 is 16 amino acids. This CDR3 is CASSNRGRGLNTEAFF. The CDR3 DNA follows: TGTGCCAGCAGCAATCGGGGGCGGGGGCTTAACACTGAAGCTTTCTTT.

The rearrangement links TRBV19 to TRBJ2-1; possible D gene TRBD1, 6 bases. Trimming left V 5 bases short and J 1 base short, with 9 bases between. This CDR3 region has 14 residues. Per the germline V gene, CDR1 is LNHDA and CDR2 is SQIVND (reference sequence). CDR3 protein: CASSVQGSYNEQFF. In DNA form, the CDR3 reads TGTGCCAGTAGTGTACAGGGTTCCTACAATGAGCAGTTCTTC.